The T cell receptor (beta chain) described here comes from a study of T cell responses to AZD1222 COVID-19 vaccine. TCRdb keeps only in-frame clones here, not all; method: immunoSEQ multiplex PCR. The repertoire consists of 90,000 to 150,000 clones, with about 85% occurring once and the leading ten covering around 6%. The CDR3 spans 13 residues. Trimming took 8 bases from V and 5 from J, leaving 13 bases between them. Germline CDR1 MNHEY, CDR2 SVGAGI. The sample was peripheral blood, taken on day 0 of AZD1222 vaccination. The rearrangement uses TRBV6-5 and TRBJ1-5, with a possible D match to TRBD1 (5 bases). The receptor was isolated from an adult in good health. The CDR3 coding sequence is TGTGCCAGCCGGGGTGAAGGGGATCAGCCCCAGCATTTT. Translation: CASRGEGDQPQHF.